These 13 T cell receptor beta chains originate from one sample sequenced in a study of CD4+ T cells in melanoma. Measured with immunoSEQ multiplex PCR; TCRdb has only the in-frame clones, and not every one. Of 10,000 to 13,000 clones in the sample, 55% to 75% were seen once. Sequenced input: cells from a culture (not recorded whether cultured in vitro). The receptors were sampled from a human donor with melanoma.

This clone has a handful of counts. The chain combines TRBV6-1 with TRBJ2-7, with 9 bases that match TRBD1. Germline V gene lookup returns CDR1 MNHNS and CDR2 SASEGT. This CDR3 is 14 amino acids long. The V and J ends lost 4 bases and 4 bases, in that order; junction bases with no gene match: 5. The CDR3 here is CASSAGTGRYEQYF. The CDR3 bases are TGTGCCAGCAGTGCGGGGACAGGGAGGTACGAGCAGTACTTC.

The rearrangement joins TRBV29-1 to TRBJ2-5; 7 bases line up with TRBD1. V shed 5 bases, J shed 0 bases, and the junction held 3 bases outside the gene matches. The CDR3 runs to 13 residues. From germline, CDR1 is SQVTM and CDR2 ANQGSEA. The CDR3 here is CSVPDRNQETQYF. The CDR3 nucleotides read TGCAGCGTTCCGGACAGGAACCAAGAGACCCAGTACTTC.

V and J are TRBV7-6 and TRBJ1-3, with 7 bases fitting TRBD1. CDR3 size: 19 residues. Per the germline V gene, CDR1 is SGHVS and CDR2 is FNYEAQ. The V and J ends lost 5 bases and 0 bases, in that order; junction bases with no gene match: 16. CDR3 in DNA: TGTGCCAGCAGCCGCGGGCAGGGGGACCTCAGGCCCTCTGGAAACACCATATATTTT. Protein: CASSRGQGDLRPSGNTIYF.

The CDR3 is CASSSGTGHYGYTF. The CDR3 coding sequence is TGTGCCAGCAGCTCCGGGACAGGGCACTATGGCTACACCTTC. The genes are TRBV7-3 and TRBJ1-2; 9 bases are shared with TRBD1. Trimming took 4 bases from V and 3 from J; bases not matched to a gene: 3. Germline-derived CDR1 and CDR2 are SGHTA and FQGTGA. The CDR3 sequence is 14 residues long.

The CDR3 loop is CASTRGGPNQPQHF. The CDR3 coding sequence is TGTGCCAGCACCCGGGGGGGCCCAAATCAGCCCCAGCATTTT. The rearrangement links TRBV7-8 to TRBJ1-5, with D possibly TRBD1 on 6 matching bases. The CDR3 length is 14 residues. CDR1 and CDR2 from the germline V gene are SGHVS and FQNEAQ. Between the trimmed V and J ends, which lost 7 bases and 4 bases, there was a span of 14 bases.

The V call is TRBV7-9, the J call TRBJ2-1, with 7 bases fitting TRBD2. After removal of 5 bases from V and 0 bases from J, the junction contained 13 bases not matched to a gene. Germline V CDR1 and CDR2: SEHNR, FQNEAQ (reference sequence). The CDR3 contains 18 residues. CDR3 in amino acids: CASSPGLPPSDSYNEQFF. CDR3 sequence (DNA): TGTGCCAGCAGCCCGGGACTACCCCCTTCGGACTCCTACAATGAGCAGTTCTTC.

J is TRBJ1-4 and V is TRBV30; 8 bases agree with TRBD1. Germline lookup yields CDR1 GTSNPN and CDR2 SVGIG (reference sequence). This CDR3 region has 12 residues. The CDR3 reads CGGTGSNEKLFF. The CDR3 DNA sequence: TGTGGGGGGACAGGCTCTAATGAAAAACTGTTTTTT.

The gene calls are TRBV7-7 and TRBJ2-3, with 14 bases lining up with TRBD2. CDR3 length: 16 residues. V trimming: 5 bases; J trimming: 4 bases; junction bases outside the gene matches: 5. CDR1 is SSHAT, CDR2 FNYEAQ, per germline (reference sequence). This chain's CDR3 is CASSPGLAGGADTQYF. DNA for the CDR3: TGTGCCAGCAGCCCCGGACTAGCGGGGGGTGCAGATACGCAGTATTTT.

V gene TRBV6-6 combines with J gene TRBJ2-7; 8 positions match TRBD1. With V trimmed by 2 bases and J by 5 bases, 8 bases remained unmatched. Germline CDR1 MNHNY, CDR2 SVGAGI (reference sequence). This CDR3 is 15 amino acids long. CDR3 protein: CASSYAGTGNHEQYF. The CDR3 bases are TGTGCCAGCAGTTACGCCGGGACAGGCAACCACGAGCAGTACTTC.

The V and J genes are TRBV5-1 and TRBJ2-3; D is perhaps TRBD2 (7 bases). Trimming left V 0 bases short and J 2 bases short, with 13 bases between. Germline CDR1 and CDR2: SGHRS and YFSETQ. The CDR3 has 16 residues. The DNA of the CDR3 is TGCGCCAGCAGCTTGGGTAGGGGGGGTTACACAGATACGCAGTATTTT. Translating gives CASSLGRGGYTDTQYF.

The rearrangement links TRBV10-3 to TRBJ2-2; possibly TRBD2 for D (6 bases). Germline loops: CDR1 ENHRY, CDR2 SYGVKD. The V end lost 8 bases, the J end lost 4 bases, and 11 bases lay between the germline ends. The CDR3 contains 13 residues. The CDR3: CAILGTGTGELFF. CDR3 coding DNA: TGTGCCATCCTTGGGACTGGCACCGGGGAGCTGTTTTTT.

This clone appeared once. This chain joins TRBV5-6 and TRBJ1-6, with D unclear. Germline CDR1 reads SGHDT; CDR2 reads YYEEEE. Trimming took 2 bases from V and 13 from J, leaving 10 bases between them. The CDR3 has 12 amino acids. CDR3 DNA: TGTGCCAGCAGCTTTTCTCGTATCCCCCTCCACTTT. It translates to CASSFSRIPLHF. The full variable domain, in which reference TRBV5-6 and TRBJ1-6 provide the parts outside the CDR3, is DAGVTQSPTHLIKTRGQQVTLRCSPKSGHDTVSWYQQALGQGPQFIFQYYEEEERQRGNFPDRFSGHQFPNYSSELNVNALLLGDSALYLCASSFSRIPLHFGNGTRLTVT.

The chain joins TRBV21-1 to TRBJ2-7; TRBD1, the D gene given by the table, was not confirmed from the DNA. TRBV21-1 counts as a pseudogene. This CDR3 contains 14 residues. The CDR3 here is CASSKRGQRLEQYF. DNA for the CDR3: TGTGCCAGCAGCAAACGGGGACAGCGGCTCGAGCAGTACTTC.